One sample yielded the 20 T cell receptor beta chains listed below, sequenced in a study of blood T cell repertoires in COVID-19. Libraries were prepared by immunoSEQ multiplex PCR; TCRdb keeps only in-frame clonotypes and omits some of them. The sample holds about 330,000 clones, about 87% seen once. The source material was PBMCs or T cells enriched from blood (not recorded which). These receptors were obtained from a woman in her 30s who had recovered from COVID-19.

The chain is built from TRBV15 and TRBJ1-3; tentatively, D is TRBD1 (5 bases). V was cut by 5 bases and J by 0 bases, with 17 bases left in between. There are 17 residues in the CDR3. Germline CDR1 and CDR2: LNHNV and YYDKDF (reference sequence). Here the CDR3 reads CATSEGIVGGSGNTIYF. The CDR3 DNA is TGTGCCACCAGCGAGGGAATTGTGGGGGGCTCTGGAAACACCATATATTTT.

This clone was seen a single time. The chain combines TRBV2 with TRBJ2-1; possibly TRBD1 for D (6 bases). Germline CDR1 and CDR2: SNHLY and FYNNEI. The CDR3 has 14 residues. With 6 bases removed from V and 2 bases from J, the gap between germline ends came to 11 bases. In DNA form, the CDR3 reads TGTGCCAGCAGCCCCGGGACACCCTACAATGAGCAGTTCTTC. Protein product: CASSPGTPYNEQFF.

The gene calls are TRBV7-6 and TRBJ1-2, with D unresolved. The CDR3 sequence is 15 residues long. CDR1 is SGHVS, CDR2 FNYEAQ, per germline. V was shortened by 2 bases and J by 3 bases, with 13 bases between the two germline ends. The CDR3 DNA reads as TGTGCCAGCAGCTTATATCCGGGGTTAGACTATGGCTACACCTTC. Translated: CASSLYPGLDYGYTF.

The rearrangement links TRBV7-2 to TRBJ1-2; no definite D call. Germline values: CDR1 SGHTA, CDR2 FQGNSA. V was trimmed by 1 base and J by 4 bases, leaving 10 bases between them. This CDR3 is built from 14 residues. The CDR3 spells CASSLGEPPYGYTF. In DNA form, the CDR3 reads TGTGCCAGCAGCTTAGGAGAGCCCCCCTATGGCTACACCTTC.

The genes are TRBV5-1 and TRBJ1-5; D perhaps matches TRBD1 (6 bases). This CDR3 region has 16 residues. Germline V CDR1 and CDR2: SGHRS, YFSETQ. V was cut by 1 base and J by 1 base, with 12 bases left in between. The CDR3 region has the DNA TGCGCCAGCAGCTTGACAGGGTTTGGGAGCAATCAGCCCCAGCATTTT. It specifies CASSLTGFGSNQPQHF.

The chain recombines TRBV4-1 with TRBJ2-7; 8 bases map to TRBD2. Germline V gene data show CDR1 as MGHRA and CDR2 as YSYEKL. The CDR3 extends over 16 amino acids. The V gene end was trimmed by 3 bases and the J gene end by 3 bases; junction bases not matched to a gene: 10. CDR3 sequence reads: CASSHNSGARNYEQYF. As DNA, the CDR3 is TGCGCCAGCAGCCATAATAGCGGGGCCAGAAACTACGAGCAGTACTTC.

The genes are TRBV28 and TRBJ1-3; no clear D. The length of the CDR3 is 15 residues. CDR1 and CDR2 (germline): MDHEN, SYDVKM. The ends were cut back, 3 bases at V and 0 bases at J, with 9 bases in the middle. The CDR3 coding sequence is TGTGCCAGCAGTTTCTGGGAGAGCTCTGGAAACACCATATATTTT. It specifies CASSFWESSGNTIYF.

This clone was counted at least ten times. V usage is TRBV21-1 and J usage is TRBJ1-2. TRBV21-1 corresponds to a pseudogene. CDR3 length: 16 residues. The chain's CDR3 is CASSGLVRPPSSGYTF. As DNA, the CDR3 is TGTGCCAGCAGCGGCCTAGTGAGGCCACCCTCTTCTGGCTACACCTTC.

This chain uses TRBV30 with TRBJ1-6; 8 bases fit TRBD1. The CDR3 spans 13 residues. Unmatched junction bases numbered 4, after V lost 5 bases and J lost 7 bases. Germline V gene sequence: CDR1 GTSNPN, CDR2 SVGIG (reference sequence). The CDR3, as DNA: TGTGCCTGGTGGCAGGGGGCGAATTCACCCCTCCACTTT. It is translated as CAWWQGANSPLHF. Full variable domain (missing parts from reference TRBV30 and TRBJ1-6): SQTIHQWPATLVQPVGSPLSLECTVEGTSNPNLYWYRQAAGRGLQLLFYSVGIGQISSEVPQNLSASRPQDRQFILSSKKLLLSDSGFYLCAWWQGANSPLHFGNGTRLTVT.

The chain employs TRBV19 and TRBJ1-2; 7 bases line up with TRBD1. V lost 3 bases, J lost 8 bases, and 9 bases stayed unmatched. Germline V gives CDR1 LNHDA, CDR2 SQIVND (reference sequence). The CDR3 is 14 amino acids. The CDR3 bases are TGTGCCAGTAGTATCCAAGACAGGGCGTCCGGCTACACCTTC. Amino acid sequence: CASSIQDRASGYTF.

The genes are TRBV30 and TRBJ2-5, with D possibly being TRBD2 (7 bases). The CDR3 is made up of 13 amino acids. Germline CDR1 reads GTSNPN; CDR2 reads SVGIG (reference sequence). V shed 0 bases and J shed 6 bases, with 11 bases lying between them. Here the CDR3 reads CAWSVGGPKTQYF. The CDR3, as DNA: TGTGCCTGGAGTGTCGGGGGGCCAAAGACCCAGTACTTC. Full variable domain (missing parts from reference TRBV30 and TRBJ2-5): SQTIHQWPATLVQPVGSPLSLECTVEGTSNPNLYWYRQAAGRGLQLLFYSVGIGQISSEVPQNLSASRPQDRQFILSSKKLLLSDSGFYLCAWSVGGPKTQYFGPGTRLLVL.

In its sample, this clone was seen a few times. This chain links TRBV7-2 with TRBJ1-5; D not resolved. Germline V CDR1 and CDR2: SGHTA, FQGNSA. Trimming removed 0 bases from V and 1 base from J, with 7 bases in between. This CDR3 contains 15 residues. The CDR3 protein is CASSLAPQSNQPQHF. CDR3 nucleotide sequence: TGTGCCAGCAGCTTAGCGCCACAGAGCAATCAGCCCCAGCATTTT.

The chain recombines TRBV7-6 with TRBJ2-7; 8 bases fit TRBD1. Germline V gene data show CDR1 as SGHVS and CDR2 as FNYEAQ. V dropped 5 bases and J dropped 5; count of bases not matched to a gene: 17. The length of the CDR3 is 17 residues. The CDR3 nucleotides read TGTGCCAGCAGCGCGGAGCTCCGCGACAGGGGAGGCCACGAGCAGTACTTC. Its translation: CASSAELRDRGGHEQYF. Looking up the rest from reference TRBV7-6 and TRBJ2-7 gives the full variable domain: GAGVSQSPRYKVTKRGQDVALRCDPISGHVSLYWYRQALGQGPEFLTYFNYEAQQDKSGLPNDRFSAERPEGSISTLTIQRTEQRDSAMYRCASSAELRDRGGHEQYFGPGTRLTVT.

The chain recombines TRBV28 with TRBJ1-5, with D possibly TRBD1 on 6 matching bases. CDR3 length equals 15 residues. Trimming took off 9 bases at V and 4 bases at J, with 19 bases between the two ends. Per the germline V gene, CDR1 is MDHEN and CDR2 is SYDVKM. CDR3 residues: CASTGLERGNQPQHF. Here the CDR3 DNA reads TGTGCCAGTACGGGGCTCGAAAGGGGGAATCAGCCCCAGCATTTT.

This chain links TRBV11-2 with TRBJ1-4; D is unclear. Germline CDR1 and CDR2: SGHAT and FQNNGV. V was trimmed by 5 bases and J by 10 bases, leaving 20 bases between them. This CDR3 is 15 amino acids long. CDR3 amino acids: CASSPAPAGKGKLFF. As DNA, the CDR3 is TGTGCCAGCAGCCCCGCTCCGGCAGGCAAAGGAAAACTGTTTTTT.

DNA of the CDR3: TGTGCCAGCTCACCAGAACCCCCAGGGCCGAGTTTTGGAAACACCATATATTTT. Encoded protein: CASSPEPPGPSFGNTIYF. This chain joins TRBV18 and TRBJ1-3, with D maybe TRBD1 (5 bases). Per the germline V gene, CDR1 is KGHSH and CDR2 is LQKENI. Trimming removed 2 bases from V and 3 bases from J, with 20 bases in between. The CDR3 contains 18 residues.

This clone was detected only once. The rearrangement joins TRBV5-1 to TRBJ1-2; D may be TRBD1 (6 bases). The germline V gene has CDR1 SGHRS and CDR2 YFSETQ. This CDR3 contains 15 residues. V was pared by 3 bases and J by 0 bases, with 12 bases between. The CDR3 DNA is TGCGCCAGCAGCTACCGACAGGCAGCTAACTATGGCTACACCTTC. Its translation is CASSYRQAANYGYTF.

The V call is TRBV5-1, the J call TRBJ1-5; TRBD1 is a possible D gene (6 bases). Germline V lookup: CDR1 SGHRS, CDR2 YFSETQ. The CDR3 sequence is 13 residues long. Trimming removed 4 bases at V and 4 bases at J, with 9 bases between. CDR3 nucleotide sequence: TGCGCCAGCAGCGTGGACAGTAATCAGCCCCAGCATTTT. This sequence encodes CASSVDSNQPQHF.

V and J are TRBV5-1 and TRBJ1-6; D call uncertain. CDR1 SGHRS and CDR2 YFSETQ come from the germline V gene. V lost 7 bases, J lost 10 bases, and 21 bases lay in between. This CDR3 has 15 residues. For the CDR3, the DNA is TGCGCCAGCGGACCCGGTAGACTAGGTGAATCACCCCTCCACTTT. Encoded protein: CASGPGRLGESPLHF.

This chain connects TRBV5-5 to TRBJ1-4, with unresolved D. Looked up from germline, CDR1 is SGHKS and CDR2 is YYEKEE (reference sequence). Trimming stripped 4 bases from V and 6 bases from J, with 7 bases between. This CDR3 has 12 amino acids. The CDR3 coding sequence is TGTGCCAGCAGCGACTCTGATGAAAAACTGTTTTTT. Translated, it gives CASSDSDEKLFF.